This T cell receptor (beta chain) is from a study of CD8 T cells in Susac syndrome (dated by TCRdb to the late 2010s). With regard to the full study: The study used repertoire sequencing to test whether antigen drove CD8+ T cell activation and differentiation in Susac syndrome. The paper's findings and limits, for the study overall: The study acknowledged that relatively few individuals were included in the TCR sequencing and HLA analysis.

Peripheral blood CD8+ and CD4+ T cells from healthy donors, Susac syndrome patients and multiple sclerosis patients were profiled by high-throughput TCR beta sequencing. The multiple sclerosis controls were treatment-naive patients whose relapsing-remitting disease, either stable or active, fulfilled the revised McDonald criteria. Bulk CD8+ and CD4+ T cells were purified by magnetic negative isolation, while CD8+ TEMRA cells were enriched using FACS. Blood was drawn into EDTA tubes, processed within 24 hours, and PBMCs were isolated by density gradient centrifugation. PBMCs intended for TCR sequencing were cryopreserved in liquid nitrogen and were subsequently thawed in a 37 degrees C water bath. The sorted or isolated CD4+, CD8+ and CD8+ TEMRA cells had a purity of 90% or higher. About this clonotype: This receptor's antigen is unknown. Base qualities are not at hand, and no much larger clone is one base apart.

RNA was extracted using the RNeasy kit, and roughly 0.5 to 1 ug of the RNA was reverse transcribed with random hexamers. TCR beta CDR3 regions were amplified with the immunoSEQ multiplex PCR assay covering 54 Vbeta and 13 Jbeta segments. PCR amplification bias was corrected using a synthetic template baseline for primer optimization and computational correction. In the paper's pipeline: Reads were assigned to V, D and J genes according to IMGT and analyzed in immunoSEQ Analyzer, with only productive sequences retained. Clonality was calculated as one minus the Shannon entropy normalized by log2 of the number of productive unique sequences. For each patient and control, public and private clones were evaluated within the 100 most prevalent clones. Clones were defined as Susac-specific when absent from the healthy and MS cohorts, from approximately 1,100 published viral clones and from other ImmuneACCESS disease sequences. The public reads were reanalyzed by TCRdb: fastp trimming at Q25, MiXCR alignment, in-frame beta chains only. Each CDR3 protein gets just one entry, which takes the most common genes and DNA from the rows behind it. The V and J calls here are based on TCRdb, not the publication. For this sample there are roughly 170,000 distinct CDR3 sequences; 85% to 95% appear just once. Together, the top ten hold about 0.088% of the sample.

This TCR came from a human donor with multiple sclerosis. Specimen: CD4+ T cells from PBMCs.

Here the CDR3 is given as CASSFRKEAFF. The bases read TGTGCCAGCAGTTTTAGGAAGGAAGCTTTCTTT. The chain couples TRBV12-3 or TRBV12-4 to TRBJ1-1; the D gene lacks a confident call. From the cysteine up to the phenylalanine, the CDR3 has a length of 11 residues. The read is trimmed to its CDR3 DNA, 33 bases read in frame from base 1. The V end loses 3 bases and the J end loses 8 bases, and a stretch of 7 bases separates them.